Following are 20 T cell receptor beta chains from one sample sequenced in a study of blood T cell repertoires in COVID-19. Profiling relied on immunoSEQ multiplex PCR, and the TCRdb table lists in-frame clones only, not all of them. Of a few hundred thousand clones listed, 87% were seen once; the top ten hold more than 1%. The sequenced sample consisted of PBMCs or T cells enriched from blood (not recorded which). All receptors come from a woman aged 30 to 39 who had recovered from COVID-19.

The chain carries TRBV5-1 and TRBJ2-1; D is perhaps TRBD2 (6 bases). The CDR3 is 13 amino acids. Trimming left V 3 bases short and J 5 bases short, with 9 bases between. CDR1 and CDR2 (germline): SGHRS, YFSETQ. The CDR3: CASSWGDNNEQFF. CDR3 in DNA: TGCGCCAGCAGCTGGGGGGATAACAATGAGCAGTTCTTC. The full variable domain, its missing parts supplied by reference TRBV5-1 and TRBJ2-1, is KAGVTQTPRYLIKTRGQQVTLSCSPISGHRSVSWYQQTPGQGLQFLFEYFSETQRNKGNFPGRFSGRQFSNSRSEMNVSTLELGDSALYLCASSWGDNNEQFFGPGTRLTVL.

This clone was seen a single time. The chain carries TRBV5-6 and TRBJ2-2; 7 nucleotides agree with TRBD1. This CDR3 is 17 amino acids long. V dropped 0 bases and J dropped 1; count of bases not matched to a gene: 6. The germline gives CDR1 SGHDT, CDR2 YYEEEE. CDR3 loop: CASSLAEYRGNTGELFF. DNA for the CDR3: TGTGCCAGCAGCTTGGCCGAATACAGGGGGAACACCGGGGAGCTGTTTTTT.

The genes are TRBV29-1 and TRBJ1-3; no clear D. V lost 4 bases to trimming and J lost 3 bases, with 10 bases between them. The CDR3 runs 13 residues. CDR1 and CDR2 (germline): SQVTM, ANQGSEA. The DNA of the CDR3 is TGCAGCGTTGGAGAGGGAGGTGGAAACACCATATATTTT. Its translation: CSVGEGGGNTIYF.

The chain combines TRBV28 with TRBJ2-4; 8 bases agree with TRBD1. The CDR3 length is 16 residues. Looked up from germline, CDR1 is MDHEN and CDR2 is SYDVKM. V lost 6 bases to trimming and J lost 0 bases; unmatched junction nucleotides: 7. The CDR3 nucleotides are TGTGCCAGCAGCCAAGGGACAGGTCCAGCCAAAAACATTCAGTACTTC. It codes for CASSQGTGPAKNIQYF.

The chain joins TRBV18 to TRBJ1-4; D gene ambiguous. The V gene lost 3 bases and the J gene lost 8 bases, with 19 bases spanning the gap. Germline V CDR1 and CDR2: KGHSH, LQKENI. This CDR3 has 16 amino acids. The CDR3 loop reads CASSPTREGLKEKLFF. CDR3 sequence (DNA): TGTGCCAGCTCACCGACTCGCGAAGGACTCAAAGAAAAACTGTTTTTT.

This chain uses TRBV7-9 with TRBJ2-7, with TRBD1 matching over 12 bases. The CDR3 contains 18 residues. The germline gives CDR1 SEHNR, CDR2 FQNEAQ (reference sequence). The V and J ends lost 4 bases and 6 bases, in that order; junction bases with no gene match: 16. CDR3 sequence: CASSSATGTGGAGIEQYF. The DNA of the CDR3 is TGTGCCAGCAGCTCGGCTACCGGGACAGGGGGCGCCGGAATCGAGCAGTACTTC.

Here the CDR3 reads CASSQLEGAPGNTIYF. CDR3 bases: TGTGCCAGCTCACAGTTGGAGGGGGCGCCAGGAAACACCATATATTTT. J is TRBJ1-3 and V is TRBV18, with TRBD1 matching over 7 bases. Losses at the gene ends were 4 bases for V and 4 bases for J; bases not matched to a gene: 10. The germline V gene encodes CDR1 KGHSH and CDR2 LQKENI. CDR3 size: 16 residues.

The CDR3 region has the DNA TGTGCCAGTAGTTCCTCCCGACAGGGAAATACTTCACCCCTCCACTTT. It codes for CASSSSRQGNTSPLHF. This chain joins TRBV19 and TRBJ1-6, with TRBD1 matching over 7 bases. Germline V gene data show CDR1 as LNHDA and CDR2 as SQIVND (reference sequence). The CDR3 runs 16 residues. The V segment lost 5 bases and the J segment 9 bases; nucleotides outside the gene matches: 13. Looking up the rest from reference TRBV19 and TRBJ1-6 gives the full variable domain: DGGITQSPKYLFRKEGQNVTLSCEQNLNHDAMYWYRQDPGQGLRLIYYSQIVNDFQKGDIAEGYSVSREKKESFPLTVTSAQKNPTAFYLCASSSSRQGNTSPLHFGNGTRLTVT.

This chain uses TRBV28 with TRBJ1-2, with 7 nucleotides matching TRBD1. The CDR3 has 15 residues. Trimming at V came to 3 bases and at J to 2 bases, leaving 6 bases not matched to a gene. The V gene's germline CDR1 is MDHEN and CDR2 SYDVKM. The CDR3 sequence is CASSFGGQDNYGYTF. The CDR3 DNA follows: TGTGCCAGCAGTTTTGGAGGACAGGACAACTATGGCTACACCTTC.

The rearrangement links TRBV5-1 to TRBJ2-3; no clear D. Looked up from germline, CDR1 is SGHRS and CDR2 is YFSETQ. V lost 4 bases and J 0 bases, leaving 3 bases between the germline ends. The CDR3 has 12 amino acids. CDR3 nucleotides: TGCGCCAGCAGCCAAAGCACAGATACGCAGTATTTT. Translated, it gives CASSQSTDTQYF.

The CDR3 loop is CASSRSEGGRYEQYF. Written as DNA, the CDR3 is TGTGCCAGCAGCCGCTCGGAGGGGGGGCGATACGAGCAGTACTTC. V and J are TRBV5-4 and TRBJ2-7, with a tentative D call TRBD2 (7 bases). The CDR3 totals 15 residues. Trimming shortened V by 4 bases and J by 4 bases, and 18 bases separated the two germline ends. In germline, CDR1 is SGHNT, CDR2 YYREEE (reference sequence).

V and J are TRBV27 and TRBJ2-2, with a weak D call TRBD2 (6 bases). The ends were cut back, 6 bases at V and 6 bases at J, with 17 bases in the middle. This CDR3 is 15 amino acids long. From germline, CDR1 is MNHEY and CDR2 SMNVEV (reference sequence). CDR3 sequence reads: CASRGARGLAGELFF. In nucleotides, the CDR3 is TGTGCCAGCAGGGGAGCGCGGGGTTTGGCCGGGGAGCTGTTTTTT.

Details on this clone: Other DNA sequences from this sample encode an identical CDR3 as well. J is TRBJ1-1 and V is TRBV7-2; D is ambiguous. Germline CDR1 SGHTA, CDR2 FQGNSA. V lost 0 bases and J lost 1, with 9 bases in between. The CDR3 sequence is 15 residues long. Here the CDR3 reads CASSLALTGNTEAFF. DNA of the CDR3: TGTGCCAGCAGCTTAGCGCTAACGGGGAACACTGAAGCTTTCTTT. Full variable domain (outside the CDR3, taken from reference TRBV7-2 and TRBJ1-1): GAGVSQSPSNKVTEKGKDVELRCDPISGHTALYWYRQSLGQGLEFLIYFQGNSAPDKSGLPSDRFSAERTGGSVSTLTIQRTQQEDSAVYLCASSLALTGNTEAFFGQGTRLTVV.

V gene TRBV6-2 or TRBV6-3 combines with J gene TRBJ2-7, with a possible D match to TRBD1 (6 bases). CDR1 and CDR2 (germline): MNHEY, SVGEGT. The CDR3 extends over 14 amino acids. Deletions cut 6 bases from V and 3 bases from J, with 15 bases between. The CDR3 loop is CASSKGDGVYEQYF. Here the CDR3 DNA reads TGTGCCAGCAGCAAGGGGGACGGTGTCTACGAGCAGTACTTC.

The rearrangement joins TRBV5-5 to TRBJ1-1; D gene ambiguous. Trimming removed 0 bases at V and 3 bases at J, with 6 bases between. Germline V CDR1 and CDR2: SGHKS, YYEKEE (reference sequence). This CDR3 spans 13 amino acids. This chain's CDR3 is CASSLAGDTEAFF. CDR3 sequence (DNA): TGTGCCAGCAGCTTGGCCGGGGACACTGAAGCTTTCTTT.

The genes are TRBV7-9 and TRBJ2-3; 8 bases align to TRBD1. Germline trimming cut 5 bases from V and 4 bases from J; bases unmatched to any gene: 5. Germline assignment: CDR1 SEHNR and CDR2 FQNEAQ (reference sequence). The length of the CDR3 is 14 residues. The CDR3 bases are TGTGCCAGCAGCCACGGACAGGGTGCAGATACGCAGTATTTT. Its translation is CASSHGQGADTQYF.

V gene TRBV9 combines with J gene TRBJ1-2; 8 bases align to TRBD1. The germline V gene has CDR1 SGDLS and CDR2 YYNGEE. CDR3 length: 16 residues. V lost 0 bases and J lost 4; bases outside the gene matches: 8. CDR3 sequence reads: CASSVEVGQGSYGYTF. In DNA, the CDR3 is TGTGCCAGCAGCGTAGAGGTCGGACAGGGTAGCTATGGCTACACCTTC.

The CDR3, as DNA: TGTGCCAGCAGCTTACAGGGGGCGAGTGGCTACACCTTC. This encodes CASSLQGASGYTF. The chain joins TRBV7-8 to TRBJ1-2; 8 positions match TRBD1. Germline V lookup: CDR1 SGHVS, CDR2 FQNEAQ. The CDR3 runs 13 residues. The ends lost 2 bases at V and 7 bases at J; junction bases unmatched: 3.

This clone showed up just once. The V call is TRBV7-8, the J call TRBJ2-5, with 10 positions matching TRBD2. CDR1 SGHVS and CDR2 FQNEAQ come from the germline V gene. This CDR3 has 14 residues. V dropped 1 base and J dropped 4; count of bases not matched to a gene: 0. CDR3 region: CASSLVAGGETQYF. In DNA form, the CDR3 reads TGTGCCAGCAGCTTAGTAGCGGGGGGAGAGACCCAGTACTTC.

This chain links TRBV7-8 with TRBJ2-1; 12 bases match TRBD2. V shed 2 bases, J shed 0 bases, and the junction held 14 bases outside the gene matches. Germline V gene lookup returns CDR1 SGHVS and CDR2 FQNEAQ. This CDR3 comprises 21 residues. In nucleotides, the CDR3 is TGTGCCAGCAGCTTAAGTAGACCGGGACTAGCGGGTACGAGCTCCTACAATGAGCAGTTCTTC. It translates to CASSLSRPGLAGTSSYNEQFF.